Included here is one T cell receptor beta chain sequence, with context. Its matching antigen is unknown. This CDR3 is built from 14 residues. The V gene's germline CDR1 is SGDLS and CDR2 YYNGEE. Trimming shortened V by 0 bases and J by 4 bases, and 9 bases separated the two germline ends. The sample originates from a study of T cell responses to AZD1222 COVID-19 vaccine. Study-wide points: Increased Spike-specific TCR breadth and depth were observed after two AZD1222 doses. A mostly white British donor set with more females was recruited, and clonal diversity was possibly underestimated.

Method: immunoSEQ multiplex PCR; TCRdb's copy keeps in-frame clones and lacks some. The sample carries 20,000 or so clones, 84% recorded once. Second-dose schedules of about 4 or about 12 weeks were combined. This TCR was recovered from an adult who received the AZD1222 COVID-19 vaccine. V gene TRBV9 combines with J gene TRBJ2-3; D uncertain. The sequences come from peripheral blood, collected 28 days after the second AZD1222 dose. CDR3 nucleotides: TGTGCCAGCAGCGTAGCCCCGGCCGCAGATACGCAGTATTTT. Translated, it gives CASSVAPAADTQYF.